This T cell receptor beta chain originates from a study of T cell changes during pregnancy in multiple sclerosis. The germline V gene encodes CDR1 SGDLS and CDR2 YYNGEE. The junction had 4 bases not matched to a gene; V was cut back by 0 bases and J by 1 base. The CDR3 contains 16 residues. Clones were read by immunoSEQ multiplex PCR, and TCRdb kept only the in-frame ones, dropping some. The sample consists of approximately 50,000 clones, approximately 92% of them appearing once. The chain uses TRBV9 and TRBJ2-1; the match to TRBD2 covers 7 bases. Sequences were derived from CD4+ T cells from peripheral blood mononuclear cells, sampled in the third trimester of pregnancy. This TCR was recovered from a female donor with multiple sclerosis, enrolled in a pregnancy study. CDR3 coding DNA: TGTGCCAGCAGCGTAGATCCTAGCGGTTCCTACAATGAGCAGTTCTTC. It is translated as CASSVDPSGSYNEQFF. Full variable domain (missing parts from reference TRBV9 and TRBJ2-1): DSGVTQTPKHLITATGQRVTLRCSPRSGDLSVYWYQQSLDQGLQFLIQYYNGEERAKGNILERFSAQQFPDLHSELNLSSLELGDSALYFCASSVDPSGSYNEQFFGPGTRLTVL.